The 17 T cell receptor beta chains presented below share a single source sample, sequenced in a study of T-cell reconstitution after alpha-beta-depleted transplantation in children. Using unique molecular identifiers, the investigators prepared the TCRbeta library. MiXCR, applied by TCRdb to the PCR reads, yields one record per CDR3 protein. The table has fewer than 250,000 distinct CDR3 sequences, roughly a sixth seen once. The specimen was PBMCs, mostly from graft donor cells, collected 360 days after TCRalphabeta/CD19-depleted stem cell transplant. The receptor source for this set is a male patient between 2 and 9 years old who had a stem cell transplant for acute lymphoblastic leukemia, so the T cells may come from the graft donor.

This clonotype turned up a few times. This chain connects TRBV7-9 to TRBJ2-1; 10 nucleotides line up with TRBD2. This CDR3 spans 15 amino acids. Germline values: CDR1 SEHNR, CDR2 FQNEAQ (reference sequence). V gave up 2 bases and J gave up 7 bases; unmatched junction bases: 5. CDR3 sequence (DNA): TGTGCCAGCAGCTTAACCGGGACTAGCGATAATGAGCAGTTCTTC. Translated: CASSLTGTSDNEQFF.

The rearrangement joins TRBV12-3 or TRBV12-4 to TRBJ2-2, with D tentatively TRBD2 (6 bases). The V and J ends lost 10 bases and 6 bases respectively, with 21 bases between them. CDR3 size: 15 residues. The CDR3 region has the DNA TGTGCCACCTCCAAAGCCCACAGGAGGGCCGGGGAGCTGTTTTTT. Translating gives CATSKAHRRAGELFF.

The chain recombines TRBV9 with TRBJ2-6; D may be TRBD1 or TRBD2 (5 bases each). Germline loops: CDR1 SGDLS, CDR2 YYNGEE. Trimming pared 2 bases from V and 4 bases from J, leaving 13 bases between. The length of the CDR3 is 16 residues. The chain's CDR3 is CASSVRGTGGANVLTF. CDR3 DNA: TGTGCCAGCAGCGTGAGAGGGACCGGCGGGGCCAACGTCCTGACTTTC.

The chain uses TRBV7-8 and TRBJ2-1; D perhaps matches TRBD2 (6 bases). The CDR3 contains 16 residues. V was trimmed by 4 bases and J by 1 base, leaving 14 bases between them. Germline lookup yields CDR1 SGHVS and CDR2 FQNEAQ. The CDR3: CASSSGRGASYNEQFF. CDR3 nucleotide sequence: TGTGCCAGCAGCTCAGGGCGCGGGGCATCCTACAATGAGCAGTTCTTC.

The chain has TRBV4-3 and TRBJ2-2, with D tentatively TRBD2 (5 bases). CDR1 is LGHNA and CDR2 is YSLEER in the germline V gene. The CDR3 runs 13 residues. Trimming stripped 4 bases from V and 5 bases from J, with 8 bases between. The DNA for the CDR3 is TGCGCCAGCAGCCCCCCGGGAACCGGGGAGCTGTTTTTT. It specifies CASSPPGTGELFF.

The rearrangement joins TRBV7-9 to TRBJ1-5; D may be TRBD1 (6 bases). The germline gives CDR1 SEHNR, CDR2 FQNEAQ (reference sequence). CDR3 length: 15 residues. The ends were cut back, 1 base at V and 5 bases at J, with 12 bases in the middle. For the CDR3, the DNA is TGTGCCAGCAGCTTAGACAGGGATTCGGATCAGCCCCAGCATTTT. Translating gives CASSLDRDSDQPQHF.

The V gene is TRBV5-1, the J gene TRBJ2-1; a possible D gene is TRBD2 (5 bases). This CDR3 comprises 13 residues. The germline V gene encodes CDR1 SGHRS and CDR2 YFSETQ. The germline V and J ends were trimmed by 0 bases and 9 bases, with 10 bases remaining between them. The CDR3: CASSLARESEQFF. The CDR3 bases are TGCGCCAGCAGCTTGGCCCGGGAATCTGAGCAGTTCTTC.

This clonotype was seen a few times. The rearrangement uses TRBV5-1 and TRBJ1-2, with no clear D. Trimming shortened V by 1 base and J by 6 bases, and 13 bases separated the two germline ends. The CDR3 extends over 14 amino acids. Germline CDR1 and CDR2: SGHRS and YFSETQ. This CDR3 reads CASSLIPGENGYTF. The CDR3 DNA is TGCGCCAGCAGCTTGATTCCGGGAGAGAATGGCTACACCTTC.

At least ten counts were recorded for this clonotype. The rearrangement joins TRBV5-6 to TRBJ2-7; possible D gene TRBD2, 5 bases. This CDR3 contains 12 residues. Trimming removed 4 bases at V and 2 bases at J, with 7 bases between. Germline V gene sequence: CDR1 SGHDT, CDR2 YYEEEE. The CDR3 is CASSREPYEQYF. The CDR3 coding sequence is TGTGCCAGCAGCAGGGAGCCCTACGAGCAGTACTTC.

This clonotype was recorded a few times. The chain uses TRBV5-1 and TRBJ1-4; D call uncertain. The length of the CDR3 is 18 residues. Germline CDR1 SGHRS, CDR2 YFSETQ. V was cut by 0 bases and J by 8 bases, with 23 bases left in between. Written as DNA, the CDR3 is TGCGCCAGCAGCTTGGAAGGTGATCGGAGAATGATGTGGGAAAAACTGTTTTTT. Protein sequence: CASSLEGDRRMMWEKLFF.

The chain is built from TRBV3-1 and TRBJ2-7, with TRBD2 matching over 9 bases. The V and J ends lost 0 bases and 2 bases, in that order; junction bases with no gene match: 11. The CDR3 runs to 18 residues. Germline CDR1 is LGHDT and CDR2 is YNNKEL (reference sequence). In DNA form, the CDR3 reads TGTGCCAGCAGCCAAGATCTTCGCCGTAGCGGGGGTACCTACGAGCAGTACTTC. Amino acid sequence: CASSQDLRRSGGTYEQYF.

The CDR3 coding sequence is TGTGCCAGCAAGCATAGCGGGGAACGGAATGAGCAGTTCTTC. Translating gives CASKHSGERNEQFF. The rearrangement uses TRBV21-1 and TRBJ2-1. TRBV21-1 is termed a pseudogene. CDR3 length: 14 amino acids.

This clonotype came up a few times. The gene calls are TRBV6-2 or TRBV6-3 and TRBJ2-1, with a possible D match to TRBD1 (5 bases). CDR3 length: 14 residues. The V gene's germline CDR1 is MNHEY and CDR2 SVGEGT. V was cut by 4 bases and J by 7 bases, with 14 bases left in between. The CDR3 coding sequence is TGTGCCAGCAGTTTAAGGGGATTTCTGAATGAGCAGTTCTTC. Protein product: CASSLRGFLNEQFF.

This clonotype was recorded many times. A junction end diverges from the germline sequence, so it may reflect a read error. V and J are TRBV12-3 or TRBV12-4 and TRBJ1-1; D unresolved. There are 13 residues in the CDR3. CDR3 coding DNA: TGTGCCAGCAGCTTAGGAGGGAACACTGAAGCTTTCTTT. It translates to CASSLGGNTEAFF.

V and J are TRBV28 and TRBJ1-6, with D perhaps matching TRBD1 (6 bases). Germline assignment: CDR1 MDHEN and CDR2 SYDVKM. Trimming pared 8 bases from V and 7 bases from J, leaving 12 bases between. The CDR3 has 13 amino acids. The DNA for the CDR3 is TGTGCCAGCCAAATCACAGGGAATTCACCCCTCCACTTT. This codes for CASQITGNSPLHF.

Many counts were recorded for this clonotype. V is TRBV6-1 and J is TRBJ2-1; possibly TRBD2 for D (5 bases). The germline CDR1 and CDR2 sequences are MNHNS and SASEGT. The CDR3 loop spans 12 amino acids. V lost 6 bases to trimming and J lost 9 bases, with 12 bases between them. As DNA, the CDR3 is TGTGCCAGCAGGGGAGAGGGCCCTGAGCAGTTCTTC. Translating it yields CASRGEGPEQFF.

This clonotype was recorded a few times. The CDR3 nucleotides are TGTGCCACCGGTGGGCTGGGAGATACGCAGTATTTT. It specifies CATGGLGDTQYF. The chain links TRBV12-3 or TRBV12-4 to TRBJ2-3; D unresolved. V was shortened by 10 bases and J by 5 bases, with 13 bases between the two germline ends. The CDR3 consists of 12 residues.